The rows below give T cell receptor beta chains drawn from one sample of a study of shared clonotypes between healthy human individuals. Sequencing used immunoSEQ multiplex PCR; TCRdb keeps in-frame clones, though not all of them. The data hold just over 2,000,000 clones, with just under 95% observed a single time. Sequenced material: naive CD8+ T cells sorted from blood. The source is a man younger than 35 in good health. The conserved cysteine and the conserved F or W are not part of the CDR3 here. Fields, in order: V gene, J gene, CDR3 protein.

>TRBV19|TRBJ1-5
ASSSNNQPQH
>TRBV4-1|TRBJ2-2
ASSQVGLASIGELF
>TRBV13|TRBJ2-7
ASSLSGDEQY
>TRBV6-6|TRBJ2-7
ASSWDTPGEQY
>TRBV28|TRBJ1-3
ASSLGSGPLSGNTIY
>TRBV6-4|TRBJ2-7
ASSVGTGYEQY
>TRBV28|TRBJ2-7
ASSSRDRTYEQY
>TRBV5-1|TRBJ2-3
ASSWAGSTDTQY
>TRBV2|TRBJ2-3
ASSDWLNTDTQY
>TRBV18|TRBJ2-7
ASSPGTPSYEQY
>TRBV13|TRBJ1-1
ASSLTGLNTEAF
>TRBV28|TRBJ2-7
ASSLGGSYEQY
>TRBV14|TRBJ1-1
ASSSNPGTGDTEAF
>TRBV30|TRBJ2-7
AWSVGATYEQY
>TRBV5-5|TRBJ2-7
ASTPDTLKYEQY
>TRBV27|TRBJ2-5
ASSSLTLQETQY
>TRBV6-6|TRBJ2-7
ASSFDRGTSYEQY
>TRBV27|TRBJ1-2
ASSTAYLGENYGYT
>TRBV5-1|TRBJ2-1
ASSLANGGIHNEQF
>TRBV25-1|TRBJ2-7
ASSASGAEQY
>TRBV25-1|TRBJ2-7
ASSGEWRDYEQY
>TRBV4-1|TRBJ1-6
ASSPDGGGNSPLH
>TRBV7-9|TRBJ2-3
ASSLIRGGMDTQY
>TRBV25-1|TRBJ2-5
ASSPSGRAGETQY
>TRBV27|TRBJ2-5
ASSTTGVGETQY
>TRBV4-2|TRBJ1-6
ASSQEQGSYNSPLH
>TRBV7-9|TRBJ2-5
ASSSRVDAETQY
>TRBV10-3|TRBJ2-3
AISQEAGGSTDTQY
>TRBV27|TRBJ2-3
ASSLGAPPADTQY
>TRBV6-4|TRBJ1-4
ASSEGQGGEKLF
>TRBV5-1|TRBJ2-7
ASSLETGFGYEQY
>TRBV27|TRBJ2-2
ASSWSGENTGELF
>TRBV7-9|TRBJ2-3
ASSLGIDTQY
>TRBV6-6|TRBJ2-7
ASTDNYEQY
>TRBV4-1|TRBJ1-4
ASSGRATNEKLF
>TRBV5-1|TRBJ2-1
ASSATSGDNEQF
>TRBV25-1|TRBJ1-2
ASSDDQGPSYGYT
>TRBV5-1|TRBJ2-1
ASSLGTRPVFDEQF
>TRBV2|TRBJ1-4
ASSEARTGRAEKLF
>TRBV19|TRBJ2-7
ASSAGQGSYEQY
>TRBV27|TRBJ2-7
ASSLTGQGLRNSYEQY
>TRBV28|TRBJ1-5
ASGYPREGVNQPQH
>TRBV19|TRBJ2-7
ASSPVGSVYEQY